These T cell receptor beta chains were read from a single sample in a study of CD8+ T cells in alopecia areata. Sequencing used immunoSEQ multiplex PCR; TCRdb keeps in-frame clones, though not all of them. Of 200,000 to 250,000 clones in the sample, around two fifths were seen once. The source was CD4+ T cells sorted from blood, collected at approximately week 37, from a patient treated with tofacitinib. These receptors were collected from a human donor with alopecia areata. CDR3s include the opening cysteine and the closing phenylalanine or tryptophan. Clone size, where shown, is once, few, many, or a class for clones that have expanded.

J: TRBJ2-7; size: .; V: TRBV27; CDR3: CASGPSVRGEQYF
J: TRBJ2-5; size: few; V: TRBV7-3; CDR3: CASSLALTQETQYF
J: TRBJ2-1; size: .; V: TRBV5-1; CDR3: CASSVAGEGNNEQFF
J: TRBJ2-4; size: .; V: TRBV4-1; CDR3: CASSHFDRDQNIQYF
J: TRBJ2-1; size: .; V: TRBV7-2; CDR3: CASRRAFLGYNEQFF
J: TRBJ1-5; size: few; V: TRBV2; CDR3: CASSDSRSVPQHF
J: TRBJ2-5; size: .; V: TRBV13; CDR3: CASSPTGTSGTAQETQYF
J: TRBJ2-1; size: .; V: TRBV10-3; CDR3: CAIMTSGRLNEQFF
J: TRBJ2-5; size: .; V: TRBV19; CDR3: CASSITGQQETQYF
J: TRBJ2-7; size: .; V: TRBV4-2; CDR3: CASSQPSGRVSYEQYF
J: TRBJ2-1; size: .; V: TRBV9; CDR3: CASSSGTSYNEQFF
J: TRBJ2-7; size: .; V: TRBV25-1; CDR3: CASSDRMLAGQYF
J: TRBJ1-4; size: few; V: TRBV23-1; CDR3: CAIRDLFF
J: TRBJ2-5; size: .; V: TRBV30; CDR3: CAWSGGQESHQETQYF
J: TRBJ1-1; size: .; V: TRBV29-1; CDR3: CSVAVGTGATEAFF
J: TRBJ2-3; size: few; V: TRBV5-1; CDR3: CASSLGLVKDTQYF
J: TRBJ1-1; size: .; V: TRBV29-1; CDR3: CSVRTGAASEAFF
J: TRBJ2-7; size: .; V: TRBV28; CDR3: CASRPAGTYYEQYF
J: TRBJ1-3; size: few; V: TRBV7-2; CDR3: CASSLLQGPTGNTIYF
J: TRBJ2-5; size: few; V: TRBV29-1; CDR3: CSVAGGLAETQYF
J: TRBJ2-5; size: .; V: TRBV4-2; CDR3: CASSLGTSGRIQETQYF
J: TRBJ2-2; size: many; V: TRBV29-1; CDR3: CSVSSGSNGELFF
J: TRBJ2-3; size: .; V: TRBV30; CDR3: CAWRLHMGSTDTQYF
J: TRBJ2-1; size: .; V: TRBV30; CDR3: CAWSVLRTVNEQFF
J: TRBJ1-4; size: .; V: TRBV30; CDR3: CAWSVWAVEKLFF
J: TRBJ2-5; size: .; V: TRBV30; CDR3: CAWSARETQYF
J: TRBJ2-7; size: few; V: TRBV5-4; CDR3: CASSLRSGSYEQYF
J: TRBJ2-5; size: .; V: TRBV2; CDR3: CASSRDRGQETQYF
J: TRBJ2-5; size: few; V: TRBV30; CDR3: CAWSLQAGSQETQYF
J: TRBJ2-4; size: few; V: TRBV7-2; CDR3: CASSTRDKEFLAKNIQYF
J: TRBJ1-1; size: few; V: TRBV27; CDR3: CASSLRGAGLLGTEAFF
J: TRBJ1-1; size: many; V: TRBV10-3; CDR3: CAISEPGQGGTEAFF
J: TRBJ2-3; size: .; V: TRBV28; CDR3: CASSLSSPTDTQYF
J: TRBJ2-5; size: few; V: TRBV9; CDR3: CASSAIQGAGETQYF
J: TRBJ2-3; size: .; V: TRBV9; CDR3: CASTTSGASTDTQYF
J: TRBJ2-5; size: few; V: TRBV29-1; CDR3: CSVLTSGQETQYF
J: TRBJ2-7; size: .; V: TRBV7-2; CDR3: CASSLRTSGGRSSYEQYF
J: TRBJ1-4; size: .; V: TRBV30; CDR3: CAWSRMGSDEKLFF
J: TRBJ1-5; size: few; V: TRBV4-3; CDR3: CASSQDVQGNQPQHF
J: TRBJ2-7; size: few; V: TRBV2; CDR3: CASRTGTSGIYEQYF
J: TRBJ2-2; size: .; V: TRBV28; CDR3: CASSLGQMNTGELFF
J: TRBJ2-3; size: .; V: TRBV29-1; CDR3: CSTETGRGTDTQYF
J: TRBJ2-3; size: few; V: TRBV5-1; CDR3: CASSLDVSSTDTQYF